Given below is one T cell receptor beta chain in context. Its antigen target is currently unknown. No much larger clone is present one base from it, and per-base qualities are unavailable. The sample belongs to a study of sequential checkpoint blockade in melanoma (dated by TCRdb to the late 2010s). Study-level background: Using 1:1 randomization, the trial assigned patients either to first-line nivolumab followed by ipilimumab (arm A) or to ipilimumab followed by nivolumab (arm B). Both trial sequences were followed by maintenance nivolumab. What the research found in general, with its limitations: The response-prediction model combining TCR metrics and mutation burden needs validation in larger, independent patient cohorts.

The sample's treatment or condition label, in plain terms: randomized to nivolumab then ipilimumab (arm A) or the reverse (arm B). No trial patient had received prior DNA-damaging chemotherapy. On a FACS Aria II flow cytometer, live CD3+CD8+ cells that were negative for CD19 and CD56 were sorted from thawed PBMCs. Samples came from patients with melanoma in CheckMate 064, a randomized, open-label phase II trial of sequential checkpoint blockade. Peripheral blood mononuclear cells were collected by leukapheresis, purified with Ficoll-Paque, and frozen in human serum with about 9.6% DMSO. Immediately after sorting, the purity of sorted blood CD3+CD8+ cells was verified to be >95%, after which DNA was extracted. The immunoSEQ Assay was used to immunosequence TCRbeta CDR3 regions from genomic DNA. Prior to high-throughput sequencing, genomic DNA was amplified by bias-controlled multiplex PCR. The study's processing was this. To quantify the absolute abundance of each unique TCRbeta CDR3 region, the sequences were collapsed and filtered. Clonality, defined as 1 minus Pielou's evenness, was calculated using only productive rearrangements. A previously published method was used to identify clones with significantly greater frequencies in on-treatment samples than in baseline samples. TCRdb retrieved this table from immuneACCESS and kept in-frame rearrangements only. Not all clones are present; in checked studies, unresolved V genes account for under half, and no reason is known for the remainder. The DNA was the basis for D and trimming; V, J and clone size are from that table. The sample contains some 16,000 clones, 85% to 95% of them found a single time. Together, the top ten hold 24% of the sample.

The CDR3 goes from the cysteine to the phenylalanine over 15 residues. The read is trimmed to its CDR3 DNA, 45 bases read in frame from base 1. Between the V and J ends, shortened by 4 bases and 4 bases respectively, the junction contains 14 bases. CDR1 SGHAT and CDR2 FQNNGV are derived from the germline V gene. The specimen was CD8+ T cells sorted from blood (inferred from file names), collected from a patient given nivolumab and ipilimumab in sequence. The receptor was isolated from a human donor with melanoma. This chain joins TRBV11-2 to TRBJ1-3; the D gene is possibly TRBD1, with 5 bases matching. The nucleotide sequence reads TGTGCCAGCAGCTCCGCGGGGGGGTGGGGAAACACCATATATTTT. Its protein reads: CASSSAGGWGNTIYF.